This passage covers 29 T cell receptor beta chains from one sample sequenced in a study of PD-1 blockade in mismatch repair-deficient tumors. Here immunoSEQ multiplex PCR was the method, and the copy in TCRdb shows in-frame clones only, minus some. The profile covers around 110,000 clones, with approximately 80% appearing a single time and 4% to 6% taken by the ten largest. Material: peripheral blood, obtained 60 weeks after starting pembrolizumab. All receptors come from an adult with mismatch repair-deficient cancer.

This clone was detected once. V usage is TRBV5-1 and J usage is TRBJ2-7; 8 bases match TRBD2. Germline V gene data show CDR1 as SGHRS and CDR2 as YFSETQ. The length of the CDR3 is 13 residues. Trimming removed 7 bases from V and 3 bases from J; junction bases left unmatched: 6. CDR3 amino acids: CASSLAALYEQYF. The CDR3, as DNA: TGCGCCAGCTCACTAGCGGCCCTCTACGAGCAGTACTTC.

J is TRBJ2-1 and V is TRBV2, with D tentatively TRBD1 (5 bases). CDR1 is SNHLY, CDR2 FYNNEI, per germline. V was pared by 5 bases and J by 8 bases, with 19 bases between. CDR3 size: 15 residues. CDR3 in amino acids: CASSYLFVQGDEQFF. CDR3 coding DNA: TGTGCCAGCAGTTACCTTTTCGTCCAGGGCGATGAGCAGTTCTTC.

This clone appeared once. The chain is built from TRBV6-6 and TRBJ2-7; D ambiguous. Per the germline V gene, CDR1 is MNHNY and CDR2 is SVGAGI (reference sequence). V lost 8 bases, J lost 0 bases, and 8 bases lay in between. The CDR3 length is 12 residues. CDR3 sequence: CASGDNSYEQYF. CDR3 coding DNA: TGTGCCAGCGGGGATAACTCCTACGAGCAGTACTTC.

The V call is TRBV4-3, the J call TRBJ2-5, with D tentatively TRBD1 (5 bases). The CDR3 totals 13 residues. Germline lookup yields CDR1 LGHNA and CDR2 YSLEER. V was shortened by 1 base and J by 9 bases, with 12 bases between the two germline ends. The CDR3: CASSQGQSNAQYF. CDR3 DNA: TGCGCCAGCAGCCAAGGACAGAGTAACGCCCAGTACTTC.

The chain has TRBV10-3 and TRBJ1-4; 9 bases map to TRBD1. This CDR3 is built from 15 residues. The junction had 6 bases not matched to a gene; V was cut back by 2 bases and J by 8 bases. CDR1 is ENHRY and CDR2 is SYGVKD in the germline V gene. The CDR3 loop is CAISEPTGGGEKLFF. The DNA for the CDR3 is TGTGCCATCAGTGAGCCGACAGGGGGAGGGGAAAAACTGTTTTTT.

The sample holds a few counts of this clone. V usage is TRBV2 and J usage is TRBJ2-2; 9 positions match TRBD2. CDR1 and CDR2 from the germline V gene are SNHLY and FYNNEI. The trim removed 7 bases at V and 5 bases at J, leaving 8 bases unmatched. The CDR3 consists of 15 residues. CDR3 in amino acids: CASKGGLAGTGELFF. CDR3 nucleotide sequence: TGTGCCAGCAAGGGAGGGCTAGCGGGAACCGGGGAGCTGTTTTTT.

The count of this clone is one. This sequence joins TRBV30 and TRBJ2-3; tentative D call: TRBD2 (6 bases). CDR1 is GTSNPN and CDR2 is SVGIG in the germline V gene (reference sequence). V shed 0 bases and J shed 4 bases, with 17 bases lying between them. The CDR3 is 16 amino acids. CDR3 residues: CAWSVGGIGFADTQYF. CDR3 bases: TGTGCCTGGAGTGTAGGAGGGATTGGGTTTGCAGATACGCAGTATTTT.

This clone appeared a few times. For the CDR3, the DNA is TGTGCCTGGAGTGTTCCAGACTATGGCTACACCTTC. Residues: CAWSVPDYGYTF. This chain connects TRBV30 to TRBJ1-2; no definite D call. The CDR3 runs 12 residues. V lost 0 bases, J lost 3 bases, and 5 bases lay in between. Germline V CDR1 and CDR2: GTSNPN, SVGIG (reference sequence).

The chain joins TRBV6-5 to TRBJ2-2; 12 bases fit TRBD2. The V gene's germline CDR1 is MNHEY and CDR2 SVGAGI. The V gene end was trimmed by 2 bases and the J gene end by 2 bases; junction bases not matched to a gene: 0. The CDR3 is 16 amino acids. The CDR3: CASSYGLAGNTGELFF. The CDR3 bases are TGTGCCAGCAGTTACGGACTAGCGGGAAACACCGGGGAGCTGTTTTTT.

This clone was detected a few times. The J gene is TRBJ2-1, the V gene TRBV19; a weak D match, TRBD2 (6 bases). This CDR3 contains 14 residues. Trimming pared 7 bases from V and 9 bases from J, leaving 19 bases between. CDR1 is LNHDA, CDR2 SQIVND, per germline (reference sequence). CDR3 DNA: TGTGCCAGTACGGCGGAGCTAACCGGGGGTGAGCAGTTCTTC. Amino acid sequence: CASTAELTGGEQFF.

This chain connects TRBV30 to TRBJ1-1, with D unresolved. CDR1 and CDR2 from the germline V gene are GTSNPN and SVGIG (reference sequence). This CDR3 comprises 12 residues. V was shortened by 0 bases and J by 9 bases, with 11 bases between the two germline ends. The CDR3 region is CAWSVVAQKAFF. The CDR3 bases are TGTGCCTGGAGTGTAGTTGCCCAGAAAGCTTTCTTT.

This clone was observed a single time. The CDR3 loop reads CASSLLPNEKLFF. The CDR3 nucleotides read TGTGCCAGCAGCTTGCTTCCGAATGAAAAACTGTTTTTT. This sequence joins TRBV5-5 and TRBJ1-4; no clear D. The CDR3 has 13 amino acids. Germline V gene sequence: CDR1 SGHKS, CDR2 YYEKEE (reference sequence). Trimming stripped 1 base from V and 5 bases from J, with 6 bases between.

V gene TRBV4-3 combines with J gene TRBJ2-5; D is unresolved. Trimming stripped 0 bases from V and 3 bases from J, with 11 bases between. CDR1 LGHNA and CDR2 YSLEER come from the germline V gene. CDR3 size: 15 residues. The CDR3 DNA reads TGCGCCAGCAGCCAAGATCTTGGGGTAGAAGAGACCCAGTACTTC. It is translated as CASSQDLGVEETQYF.

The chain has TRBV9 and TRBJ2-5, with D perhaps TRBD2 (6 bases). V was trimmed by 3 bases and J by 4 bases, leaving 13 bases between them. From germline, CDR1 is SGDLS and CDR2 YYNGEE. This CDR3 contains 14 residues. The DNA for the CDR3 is TGTGCCAGCAGCGACCAGGCGGGAAGAGAGACCCAGTACTTC. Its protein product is CASSDQAGRETQYF.

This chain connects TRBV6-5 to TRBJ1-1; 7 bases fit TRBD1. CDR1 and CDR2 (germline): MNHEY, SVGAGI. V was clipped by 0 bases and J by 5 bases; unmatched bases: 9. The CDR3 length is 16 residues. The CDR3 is CASSYSIGGTKTEAFF. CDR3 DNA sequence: TGTGCCAGCAGTTACTCGATAGGGGGCACCAAGACTGAAGCTTTCTTT.

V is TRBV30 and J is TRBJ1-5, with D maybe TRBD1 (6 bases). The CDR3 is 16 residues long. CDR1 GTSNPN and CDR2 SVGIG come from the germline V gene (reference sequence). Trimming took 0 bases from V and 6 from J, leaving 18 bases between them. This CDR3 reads CAWSVPPRGGSQPQHF. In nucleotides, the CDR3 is TGTGCCTGGAGTGTACCCCCTCGAGGGGGAAGTCAGCCCCAGCATTTT.

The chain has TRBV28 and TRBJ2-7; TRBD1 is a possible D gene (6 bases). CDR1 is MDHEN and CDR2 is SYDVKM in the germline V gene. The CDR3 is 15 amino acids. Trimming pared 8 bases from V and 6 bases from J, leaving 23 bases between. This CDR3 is CASVAAGVFSSEQYF. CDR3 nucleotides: TGTGCCAGCGTGGCGGCAGGGGTCTTTTCGTCCGAGCAGTACTTC.

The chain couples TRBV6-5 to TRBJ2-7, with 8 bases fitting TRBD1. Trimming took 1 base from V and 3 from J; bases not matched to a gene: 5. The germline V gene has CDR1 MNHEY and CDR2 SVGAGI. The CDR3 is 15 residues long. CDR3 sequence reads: CASSYYLGQGYEQYF. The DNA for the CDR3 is TGTGCCAGCAGTTACTATCTTGGACAGGGCTACGAGCAGTACTTC.

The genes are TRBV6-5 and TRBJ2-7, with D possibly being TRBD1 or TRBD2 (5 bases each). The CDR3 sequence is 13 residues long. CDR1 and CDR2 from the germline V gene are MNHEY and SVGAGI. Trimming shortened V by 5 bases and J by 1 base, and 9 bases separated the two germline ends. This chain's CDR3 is CASSQGTSYEQYF. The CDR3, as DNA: TGTGCCAGCAGTCAAGGGACGTCCTACGAGCAGTACTTC.

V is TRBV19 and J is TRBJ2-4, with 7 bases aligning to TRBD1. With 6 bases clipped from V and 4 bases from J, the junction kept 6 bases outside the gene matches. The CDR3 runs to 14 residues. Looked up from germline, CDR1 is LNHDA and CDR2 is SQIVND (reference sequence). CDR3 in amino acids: CASSSPGQKNIQYF. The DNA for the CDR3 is TGTGCCAGTAGCTCCCCGGGACAGAAAAACATTCAGTACTTC.

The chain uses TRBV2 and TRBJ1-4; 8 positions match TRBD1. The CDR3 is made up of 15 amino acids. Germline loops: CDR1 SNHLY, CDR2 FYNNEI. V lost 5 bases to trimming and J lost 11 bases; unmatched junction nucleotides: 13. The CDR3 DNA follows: TGTGCCAGCAGTCCCAATCACTCGACAGGGGATAAACTGTTTTTT. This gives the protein CASSPNHSTGDKLFF.

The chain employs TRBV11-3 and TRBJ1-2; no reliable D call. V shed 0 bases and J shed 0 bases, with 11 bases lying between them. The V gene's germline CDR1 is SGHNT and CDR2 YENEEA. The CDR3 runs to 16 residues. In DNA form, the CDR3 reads TGTGCCAGCAGCTTAGATCGGGAGGGAACTAACTATGGCTACACCTTC. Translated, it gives CASSLDREGTNYGYTF.

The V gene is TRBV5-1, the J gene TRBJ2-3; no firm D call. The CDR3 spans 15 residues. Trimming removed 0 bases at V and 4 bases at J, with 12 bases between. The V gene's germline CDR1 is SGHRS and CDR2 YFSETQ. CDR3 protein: CASSLEDLRADTQYF. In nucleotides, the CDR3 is TGCGCCAGCAGCTTGGAAGACCTACGGGCAGATACGCAGTATTTT.

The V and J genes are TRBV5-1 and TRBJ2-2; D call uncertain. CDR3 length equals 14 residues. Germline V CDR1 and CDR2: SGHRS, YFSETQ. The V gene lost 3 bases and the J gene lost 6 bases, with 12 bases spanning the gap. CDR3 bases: TGCGCCAGCAGCTCGCTGGAAGCCTCCGGGGAGCTGTTTTTT. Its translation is CASSSLEASGELFF.

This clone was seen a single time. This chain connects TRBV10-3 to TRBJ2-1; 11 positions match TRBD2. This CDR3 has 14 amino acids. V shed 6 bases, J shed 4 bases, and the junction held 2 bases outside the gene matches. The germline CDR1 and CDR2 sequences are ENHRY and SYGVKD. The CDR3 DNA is TGTGCCATCAGGGGACTAGCGGATTACAATGAGCAGTTCTTC. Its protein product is CAIRGLADYNEQFF.

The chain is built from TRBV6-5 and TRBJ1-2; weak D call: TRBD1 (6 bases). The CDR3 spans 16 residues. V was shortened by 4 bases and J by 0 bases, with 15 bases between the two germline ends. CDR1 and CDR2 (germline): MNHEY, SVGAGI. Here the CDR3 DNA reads TGTGCCAGCAGTTTTAGGACAGTCCTTCCTAACTATGGCTACACCTTC. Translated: CASSFRTVLPNYGYTF.

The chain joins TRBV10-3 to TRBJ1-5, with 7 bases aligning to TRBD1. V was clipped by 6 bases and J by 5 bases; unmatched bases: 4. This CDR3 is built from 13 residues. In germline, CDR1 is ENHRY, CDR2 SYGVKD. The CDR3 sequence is CAIRRDRDQPQHF. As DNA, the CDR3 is TGTGCCATCAGAAGGGACAGAGATCAGCCCCAGCATTTT.

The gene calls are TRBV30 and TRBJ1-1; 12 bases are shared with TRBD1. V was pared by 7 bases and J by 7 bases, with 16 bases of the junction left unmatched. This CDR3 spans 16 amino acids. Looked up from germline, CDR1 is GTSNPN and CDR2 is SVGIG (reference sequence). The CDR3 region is CASRVGTGGIASEAFF. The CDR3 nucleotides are TGTGCCTCTAGAGTAGGGACAGGGGGCATAGCCAGTGAAGCTTTCTTT.

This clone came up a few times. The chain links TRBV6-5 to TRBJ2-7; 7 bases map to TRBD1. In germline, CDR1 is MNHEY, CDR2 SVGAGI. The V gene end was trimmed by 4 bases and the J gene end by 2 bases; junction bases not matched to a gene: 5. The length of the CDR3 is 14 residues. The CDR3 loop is CASSSIQGPYEQYF. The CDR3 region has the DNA TGTGCCAGCAGTTCGATACAGGGGCCCTACGAGCAGTACTTC.